The clone carrying this T cell receptor beta chain turned up a few times. Its antigen is currently unknown. V lost 6 bases, J lost 0 bases, and 15 bases lay in between. This CDR3 has 14 amino acids. Germline V gene lookup returns CDR1 DFQATT and CDR2 SNEGSKA (reference sequence). The sample belongs to a study of T-cell memory formation after mild COVID-19. One entry per CDR3 protein results from TCRdb running MiXCR on the 5' RACE reads. The sample consists of roughly 240,000 distinct CDR3 sequences, 15% of them appearing once. Regarding the study as a whole: Shrinking CD4+ clones were chiefly CM and EM; CD8+ ones were chiefly EMRA.

The sequenced sample consisted of PBMCs or a T cell subset sorted from them (not recorded which). This receptor was identified in an adult woman who had mild COVID-19 (a few samples of this study predate the infection). Cell type and time point are not known. This rearrangement joins TRBV20-1 to TRBJ2-7; D uncertain. The CDR3 loop is CSAAPVQSSYEQYF. The CDR3 nucleotides read TGCAGTGCCGCCCCCGTCCAGAGCTCCTACGAGCAGTACTTC.